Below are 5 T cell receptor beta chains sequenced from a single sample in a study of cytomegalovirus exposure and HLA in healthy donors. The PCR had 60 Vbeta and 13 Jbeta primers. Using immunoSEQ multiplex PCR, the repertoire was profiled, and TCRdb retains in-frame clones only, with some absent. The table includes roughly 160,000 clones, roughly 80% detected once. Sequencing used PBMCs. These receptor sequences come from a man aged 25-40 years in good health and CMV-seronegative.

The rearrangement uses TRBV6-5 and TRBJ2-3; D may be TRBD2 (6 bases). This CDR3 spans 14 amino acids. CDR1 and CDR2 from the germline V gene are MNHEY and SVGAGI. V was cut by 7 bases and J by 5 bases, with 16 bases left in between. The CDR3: CASTPWRGKDTQYF. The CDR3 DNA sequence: TGTGCCAGCACACCGTGGCGGGGAAAAGATACGCAGTATTTT.

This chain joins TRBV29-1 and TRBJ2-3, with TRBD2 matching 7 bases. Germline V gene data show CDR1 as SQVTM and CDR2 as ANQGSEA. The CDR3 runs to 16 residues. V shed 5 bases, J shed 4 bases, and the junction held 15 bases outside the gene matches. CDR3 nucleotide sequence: TGCAGCGTTCCATTAGCGTGGGGGGGAATGGCAGATACGCAGTATTTT. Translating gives CSVPLAWGGMADTQYF.

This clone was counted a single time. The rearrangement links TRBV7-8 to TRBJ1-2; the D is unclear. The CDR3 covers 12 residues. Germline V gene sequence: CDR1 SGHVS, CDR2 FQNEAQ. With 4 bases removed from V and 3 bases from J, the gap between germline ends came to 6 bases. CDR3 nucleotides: TGTGCCAGCAGCTCAGACTACTATGGCTACACCTTC. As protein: CASSSDYYGYTF.

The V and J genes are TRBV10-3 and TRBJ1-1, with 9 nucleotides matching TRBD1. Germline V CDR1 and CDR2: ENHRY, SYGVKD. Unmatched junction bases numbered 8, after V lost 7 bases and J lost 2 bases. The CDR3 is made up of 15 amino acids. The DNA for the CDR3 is TGTGCCATCACCCGACAGGGGGGTATTAACACTGAAGCTTTCTTT. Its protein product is CAITRQGGINTEAFF.

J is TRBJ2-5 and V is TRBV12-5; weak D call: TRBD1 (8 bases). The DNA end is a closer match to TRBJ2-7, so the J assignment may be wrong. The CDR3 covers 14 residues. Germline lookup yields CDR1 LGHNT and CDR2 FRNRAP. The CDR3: CASGLTGGVYEQYF. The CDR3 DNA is TGTGCTAGTGGTTTGACAGGGGGGGTCTACGAGCAGTACTTC.